Listed below are T cell receptor beta chains from one sample, sequenced in a study of blood T cells in healthy people across ages. TCRdb called the 5' RACE reads again in MiXCR, with one record for every CDR3 protein. Seen here are around 1,500,000 distinct CDR3 sequences, about 28% observed once, and the top ten hold about 8%. The sample consisted of blood. These receptors came from a woman younger than 45 in good health. Each CDR3 is given with its conserved first and last residue. Fields, in order: D gene, V gene, J gene, clone size, CDR3 protein, CDR3 DNA. A D gene is named only where the DNA matches it firmly. Rows give clone size only sometimes, using once, few, many, or a class for an expanded clone.

d_call: .
v_call: TRBV14
j_call: TRBJ1-2
clone_size: .
cdr3_aa: CATQQSRQPLYGYTF
cdr3_nt: TGTGCCACCCAACAAAGTCGACAGCCCCTATATGGCTACACCTTC

d_call: .
v_call: TRBV7-2
j_call: TRBJ1-2
clone_size: once
cdr3_aa: CASSLSSVQGYGYTF
cdr3_nt: TGTGCCAGCAGCTTATCCTCTGTACAGGGCTATGGCTACACCTTC

d_call: .
v_call: TRBV7-6
j_call: TRBJ2-5
clone_size: few
cdr3_aa: CASSLAWKQETQYF
cdr3_nt: TGTGCCAGCAGCTTAGCGTGGAAACAAGAGACCCAGTACTTC

d_call: .
v_call: TRBV7-2
j_call: TRBJ1-1
clone_size: .
cdr3_aa: CASSPLGLKAFF
cdr3_nt: TGTGCCAGCAGCCCATTAGGACTGAAAGCTTTCTTT

d_call: TRBD1
v_call: TRBV12-3/TRBV12-4
j_call: TRBJ2-7
clone_size: few
cdr3_aa: CASRTTGGEQYF
cdr3_nt: TGTGCCAGCAGAACGACAGGGGGCGAGCAGTACTTC

d_call: TRBD2
v_call: TRBV7-2
j_call: TRBJ2-5
clone_size: .
cdr3_aa: CASSLGAGGPPETQYF
cdr3_nt: TGTGCCAGCAGCTTGGGAGCGGGAGGGCCCCCGGAGACCCAGTACTTC

d_call: .
v_call: TRBV7-2
j_call: TRBJ2-1
clone_size: .
cdr3_aa: CAGSLASGFRSYNEQFF
cdr3_nt: TGTGCCGGCAGCTTAGCCTCGGGGTTCCGCTCCTACAATGAGCAGTTCTTC

d_call: .
v_call: TRBV20-1
j_call: TRBJ2-5
clone_size: .
cdr3_aa: CSAGTASQETQYF
cdr3_nt: TGCAGTGCCGGGACGGCAAGTCAAGAGACCCAGTACTTC

d_call: .
v_call: TRBV5-6
j_call: TRBJ1-1
clone_size: few
cdr3_aa: CASSLESYLGDTEAFF
cdr3_nt: TGTGCCAGCAGCTTGGAGTCGTACCTTGGGGACACTGAAGCTTTCTTT

d_call: TRBD1
v_call: TRBV7-2
j_call: TRBJ2-1
clone_size: few
cdr3_aa: CASLRDRGYNEQFF
cdr3_nt: TGTGCCAGCTTGAGGGACAGGGGGTACAATGAGCAGTTCTTC

d_call: .
v_call: TRBV20-1
j_call: TRBJ2-1
clone_size: .
cdr3_aa: CSASSSEVSSYNGQFF
cdr3_nt: TGCAGTGCTAGTTCTTCAGAGGTGAGCTCCTACAATGGGCAGTTCTTC

d_call: TRBD1
v_call: TRBV12-3/TRBV12-4
j_call: TRBJ2-1
clone_size: .
cdr3_aa: CASSLGQGVSEQFF
cdr3_nt: TGTGCCAGCAGTTTAGGGCAGGGGGTCAGTGAGCAGTTCTTC

d_call: .
v_call: TRBV20-1
j_call: TRBJ1-4
clone_size: .
cdr3_aa: CSARESGVGSEELFF
cdr3_nt: TGCAGTGCTAGAGAGTCCGGGGTAGGGAGCGAAGAACTGTTTTTT

d_call: TRBD2
v_call: TRBV6-2/TRBV6-3
j_call: TRBJ2-5
clone_size: .
cdr3_aa: CASRPGRRGEETRYF
cdr3_nt: TGTGCCAGCAGACCCGGCCGGCGGGGGGAAGAGACCCGGTACTTC

d_call: .
v_call: TRBV13
j_call: TRBJ2-7
clone_size: .
cdr3_aa: CASRLQGAKGYEQYF
cdr3_nt: TGTGCCAGCAGGCTTCAGGGAGCAAAGGGCTACGAGCAGTACTTC

d_call: TRBD2
v_call: TRBV20-1
j_call: TRBJ2-2
clone_size: .
cdr3_aa: CSARGASGGAGTGELFF
cdr3_nt: TGCAGTGCTAGAGGCGCTAGCGGGGGGGCCGGCACCGGGGAGCTGTTTTTT

d_call: .
v_call: TRBV12-3/TRBV12-4
j_call: TRBJ1-4
clone_size: many
cdr3_aa: CASSRGTDPEKLFF
cdr3_nt: TGTGCCAGCAGTCGAGGGACGGATCCAGAAAAACTGTTTTTT

d_call: .
v_call: TRBV5-1
j_call: TRBJ1-4
clone_size: .
cdr3_aa: CASSQGTQAANEKLFF
cdr3_nt: TGCGCCAGCAGCCAAGGGACTCAAGCAGCTAATGAAAAACTGTTTTTT

d_call: TRBD2
v_call: TRBV7-9
j_call: TRBJ2-7
clone_size: .
cdr3_aa: CATPGGAYEQYF
cdr3_nt: TGTGCCACCCCTGGGGGGGCCTACGAGCAGTACTTC

d_call: .
v_call: TRBV9
j_call: TRBJ1-2
clone_size: .
cdr3_aa: CASSAGRPLYGYTF
cdr3_nt: TGTGCCAGCAGCGCAGGACGGCCGCTATATGGCTACACCTTC

d_call: TRBD1
v_call: TRBV7-6
j_call: TRBJ2-7
clone_size: .
cdr3_aa: CASSSGQGKGVARDGRFYEQYF
cdr3_nt: TGTGCCAGCAGCTCAGGACAGGGAAAGGGGGTTGCGAGAGATGGAAGGTTTTACGAGCAGTACTTC

d_call: .
v_call: TRBV10-3
j_call: TRBJ2-1
clone_size: many
cdr3_aa: CAISESLSNEQFF
cdr3_nt: TGTGCCATCAGTGAGTCTCTGAGTAATGAGCAGTTCTTC

d_call: TRBD2
v_call: TRBV27
j_call: TRBJ2-7
clone_size: many
cdr3_aa: CASSPLAGGNYEQYF
cdr3_nt: TGTGCCAGCAGTCCATTAGCGGGAGGAAACTACGAGCAGTACTTC

d_call: .
v_call: TRBV20-1
j_call: TRBJ1-1
clone_size: .
cdr3_aa: CSGETENTEAFF
cdr3_nt: TGCAGTGGGGAGACAGAGAACACTGAAGCTTTCTTT

d_call: .
v_call: TRBV5-5
j_call: TRBJ1-6
clone_size: .
cdr3_aa: CASSLTRQGRVSPLHF
cdr3_nt: TGTGCCAGCAGCTTAACCCGTCAGGGGAGGGTTTCACCCCTCCACTTT

d_call: .
v_call: TRBV18
j_call: TRBJ1-4
clone_size: .
cdr3_aa: CASSPRTTEKLFF
cdr3_nt: TGTGCCAGCTCACCAAGGACGACAGAAAAACTGTTTTTT

d_call: TRBD2
v_call: TRBV27
j_call: TRBJ2-1
clone_size: .
cdr3_aa: CASKPRGLAGDETQFF
cdr3_nt: TGTGCCAGCAAACCCCGGGGACTAGCGGGAGATGAGACCCAGTTCTTC

d_call: .
v_call: TRBV6-5
j_call: TRBJ1-1
clone_size: .
cdr3_aa: CASSLWMDTEAFF
cdr3_nt: TGTGCCAGCAGTTTATGGATGGACACTGAAGCTTTCTTT

d_call: .
v_call: TRBV7-2
j_call: TRBJ2-2
clone_size: .
cdr3_aa: CASSHPWATGELFF
cdr3_nt: TGTGCCAGCAGCCACCCTTGGGCGACCGGGGAGCTGTTTTTT

d_call: TRBD2
v_call: TRBV3-1
j_call: TRBJ2-5
clone_size: .
cdr3_aa: CASSEPSGVMRETQYF
cdr3_nt: TGTGCCAGCAGCGAACCTAGCGGGGTTATGAGGGAGACCCAGTACTTC

d_call: .
v_call: TRBV3-1
j_call: TRBJ2-7
clone_size: many
cdr3_aa: CASSQDLAVSYEQYF
cdr3_nt: TGTGCCAGCAGCCAAGATCTGGCTGTTTCCTACGAGCAGTACTTC

d_call: TRBD2
v_call: TRBV7-8
j_call: TRBJ2-1
clone_size: few
cdr3_aa: CAGSWSFLAGDRNEQFF
cdr3_nt: TGTGCCGGCAGCTGGTCTTTTTTAGCGGGAGATCGGAATGAGCAGTTCTTC

d_call: .
v_call: TRBV21-1
j_call: TRBJ1-5
clone_size: .
cdr3_aa: CASTRRAVNSNQPQHF
cdr3_nt: TGTGCCAGTACTAGAAGGGCGGTTAATAGCAATCAGCCCCAGCATTTT

d_call: .
v_call: TRBV7-2
j_call: TRBJ2-5
clone_size: many
cdr3_aa: CASSVSRDNLETQYF
cdr3_nt: TGTGCCAGCAGCGTATCCCGGGACAACCTAGAGACCCAGTACTTC

d_call: .
v_call: TRBV18
j_call: TRBJ2-1
clone_size: .
cdr3_aa: CASSPRTADSYNEQFF
cdr3_nt: TGTGCCAGCTCACCTCGCACTGCTGACTCCTACAATGAGCAGTTCTTC

d_call: .
v_call: TRBV9
j_call: TRBJ2-5
clone_size: many
cdr3_aa: CASSVQKETQYF
cdr3_nt: TGTGCCAGCAGCGTCCAAAAAGAGACCCAGTACTTC

d_call: .
v_call: TRBV3-1
j_call: TRBJ2-7
clone_size: .
cdr3_aa: CASSQGLGLGREQYF
cdr3_nt: TGTGCCAGCAGCCAAGGGTTGGGACTGGGGCGCGAGCAGTACTTC

d_call: TRBD1
v_call: TRBV29-1
j_call: TRBJ1-4
clone_size: few
cdr3_aa: CSVEGRTGPSEKLFF
cdr3_nt: TGCAGCGTTGAAGGGAGGACAGGGCCTTCCGAAAAACTGTTTTTT

d_call: .
v_call: TRBV4-3
j_call: TRBJ1-5
clone_size: many
cdr3_aa: CASSQDPGPRGNQPQHF
cdr3_nt: TGCGCCAGCAGCCAAGATCCCGGGCCGCGGGGCAATCAGCCCCAGCATTTT

d_call: TRBD2
v_call: TRBV11-3
j_call: TRBJ2-2
clone_size: .
cdr3_aa: CASSYHVAGGPIGELFF
cdr3_nt: TGTGCCAGCAGTTACCACGTAGCGGGAGGGCCGATCGGGGAGCTGTTTTTT

d_call: .
v_call: TRBV6-6
j_call: TRBJ1-4
clone_size: .
cdr3_aa: CASTRVADEKLFF
cdr3_nt: TGTGCCAGCACTCGAGTGGCGGATGAAAAACTGTTTTTT

d_call: TRBD2
v_call: TRBV7-2
j_call: TRBJ2-7
clone_size: few
cdr3_aa: CASSRGVSGIGEQYF
cdr3_nt: TGTGCCAGCAGCCGAGGGGTGAGCGGGATAGGCGAGCAGTACTTC

d_call: .
v_call: TRBV5-1
j_call: TRBJ1-2
clone_size: .
cdr3_aa: CASSLNHWDGEGYTF
cdr3_nt: TGCGCCAGCAGCTTGAATCATTGGGATGGAGAAGGCTACACCTTC

d_call: .
v_call: TRBV7-2
j_call: TRBJ2-5
clone_size: few
cdr3_aa: CASSLEGLKGETQYF
cdr3_nt: TGTGCCAGCAGCTTAGAGGGACTGAAGGGGGAGACCCAGTACTTC

d_call: .
v_call: TRBV7-2
j_call: TRBJ1-1
clone_size: .
cdr3_aa: CASSLASQAEAFF
cdr3_nt: TGTGCCAGCAGCTTAGCGTCGCAGGCTGAAGCTTTCTTT

d_call: .
v_call: TRBV4-3
j_call: TRBJ2-1
clone_size: .
cdr3_aa: CASSPAANSYNEQFF
cdr3_nt: TGCGCCAGCAGCCCAGCGGCAAACTCCTACAATGAGCAGTTCTTC

d_call: .
v_call: TRBV6-5
j_call: TRBJ1-2
clone_size: .
cdr3_aa: CASSPYRDNYGYTF
cdr3_nt: TGTGCCAGCAGTCCCTACAGGGATAACTATGGCTACACCTTC

d_call: TRBD2
v_call: TRBV7-2
j_call: TRBJ2-7
clone_size: many
cdr3_aa: CASSLGGVGRVDEQYF
cdr3_nt: TGTGCCAGCAGCTTGGGAGGTGTCGGGAGGGTGGACGAGCAGTACTTC